This TCR gamma chain derives from a study of γδ T cells in repeated Plasmodium falciparum infection. Judged by abundance, this clone is medium-sized (0.01 to 0.1%). Its antigen remains unknown. Vgamma9/Vdelta2+ and Vdelta2-negative gammadelta T cells were flow-sorted from PBMC for bulk sequencing. Broader study findings: Vdelta2-negative gammadelta repertoires appeared less diverse and less shared in Malian than Australian children.

Germline values: CDR1 GITISATS, CDR2 ISYDGTV (reference sequence). The CDR3 runs to 11 residues. V trimming: 0 bases; J trimming: 12 bases; junction bases outside the gene matches: 5. TRG and TRD sequences were obtained from every sorted gammadelta sample. TCRdb re-called the multiplex PCR reads via CATT. The sample comprises approximately 28,000 gamma-chain clones, around 3% of which are singletons, and about 30% rests with the top ten. The chain links TRGV9 to TRGJ1 or TRGJ2. This receptor was identified in a pool of human donors (malaria-infected and uninfected, not separated). The sequencing sample was made of gamma-delta T cells from blood. In nucleotides, the CDR3 is TGTGCCTTGTGGGAGGTGCAAATGAAACTCTTT. Translation gives CALWEVQMKLF.